This T cell receptor (beta chain) was sequenced in a study of CD8+CD57+ T cells in acquired aplastic anemia. Study overall: Roughly 3.2 ug was the average amount of DNA from sorted CD4+ and CD8+ cells. Study observations and caveats: Sharing between patients and controls was observed for 25 to 30 CD8+ CDR3 sequences. Between the patient and control groups, CD8+ Simpson's diversity did not differ significantly.

A word on this clonotype: Its antigen is as yet unknown.

Germline values: CDR1 LNHNV, CDR2 YYDKDF (reference sequence). The CDR3 is 18 amino acids. The V and J ends lost 4 bases and 11 bases respectively, with 31 bases between them. According to the study, genomic DNA was the template for TCR beta VDJ and CDR3 profiling. One entry per CDR3 protein, called by TCRdb with MiXCR from the reads. The sample yields roughly 260,000 distinct CDR3 sequences, approximately 50% seen once. CD8+CD57+ cell expansion had been shown by flow cytometry in patients chosen for sequencing. Patient blood was sampled before any therapy had been received. The chain employs TRBV15 and TRBJ2-3, with D unresolved. The specimen sequenced was sorted CD4+, CD8+, or CD8+CD57+ T cells (not recorded which) from PBMCs. The TCR was taken from a human donor with aplastic anemia. The CDR3 region is CATSIPNQAYKTYNEQYF. The CDR3 DNA sequence: TGTGCCACCAGCATACCGAATCAGGCTTACAAGACTTACAATGAGCAGTATTTT.